Given below is one T cell receptor beta chain in context. What it binds is unknown. The record originates from a study of shared clonotypes between healthy human individuals. Study outcomes and limitations: Donors were few, which limited the genetic and exposure-history diversity represented.

Assay: immunoSEQ multiplex PCR; the TCRdb copy retains only in-frame clones and omits some. The sample holds 450,000 to 500,000 clones, 75% to 85% seen once. Trimming removed 5 bases at V and 6 bases at J, with 11 bases between. The CDR3 extends over 12 amino acids. The germline CDR1 and CDR2 sequences are MNHEY and SMNVEV (reference sequence). This receptor was obtained from a woman in her forties in good health. Some clones in this sample may be carry-over from other donors' samples. The rearrangement joins TRBV27 to TRBJ2-7; weak D call: TRBD1 (5 bases). Sequencing was carried out using PBMCs. CDR3 residues: CASSAGFGEQYF. The CDR3 DNA sequence: TGTGCCAGCAGTGCAGGGTTTGGCGAGCAGTACTTC.